The 32 T cell receptor beta chains reported below all come from one sample, sequenced in a study of T cells in Graves' hyperthyroidism and ophthalmopathy. Amplified TCR beta CDR3 regions came from RNA transcripts. A set of HTBI primers served as the primers for a first-round RT-PCR of the TCR CDR3. TCRdb reprocessed the multiplex PCR reads with MiXCR, giving one entry per CDR3 protein. The profile covers fewer than 900,000 distinct CDR3 sequences, with 16% appearing a single time and under 10% taken by the ten largest. Sequenced input: blood. These receptors were collected from a man between 18 and 35 years old with Graves' hyperthyroidism.

V gene TRBV5-4 combines with J gene TRBJ2-3; the match to TRBD2 covers 8 bases. Germline V lookup: CDR1 SGHNT, CDR2 YYREEE (reference sequence). CDR3 length: 15 residues. Losses at the gene ends were 7 bases for V and 1 base for J; bases not matched to a gene: 8. The DNA of the CDR3 is TGTGCCAGCCACCGACCAGCGGGAGGCACAGATACGCAGTATTTT. Translated, it gives CASHRPAGGTDTQYF.

CDR3 region: CASSNPVVQGAGEKLFF. The CDR3 bases are TGTGCCAGCAGTAACCCTGTTGTCCAGGGGGCGGGAGAAAAACTGTTTTTT. The V gene is TRBV28, the J gene TRBJ1-4, with TRBD1 matching over 8 bases. With V trimmed by 5 bases and J by 8 bases, 16 bases remained unmatched. CDR1 and CDR2 from the germline V gene are MDHEN and SYDVKM. This CDR3 has 17 amino acids.

The chain employs TRBV24-1 and TRBJ2-3, with a tentative D call TRBD1 (6 bases). V lost 2 bases and J 10 bases, leaving 12 bases between the germline ends. The CDR3 runs to 13 residues. In germline, CDR1 is KGHDR, CDR2 SFDVKD. The chain's CDR3 is CATSDSYREPQYF. The DNA for the CDR3 is TGTGCCACCAGTGATTCTTACAGGGAACCGCAGTATTTT.

The V call is TRBV27, the J call TRBJ1-4; D gene unclear. In germline, CDR1 is MNHEY, CDR2 SMNVEV (reference sequence). Trimming pared 6 bases from V and 7 bases from J, leaving 18 bases between. The CDR3 has 15 residues. The CDR3 nucleotides are TGTGCCAGCAGCAACTCCGCCCGTCCGGGTGAAAAACTGTTTTTT. This codes for CASSNSARPGEKLFF.

V and J are TRBV7-8 and TRBJ2-7; 14 bases are shared with TRBD2. CDR3 length: 17 amino acids. The ends lost 5 bases at V and 0 bases at J; junction bases unmatched: 6. Germline V gene data show CDR1 as SGHVS and CDR2 as FQNEAQ. The CDR3 DNA reads as TGTGCCAGCAGCCGTGGACTAGCGGGAGGAAGCTCCTACGAGCAGTACTTC. Its protein is CASSRGLAGGSSYEQYF.

This clonotype was seen at least ten times. The DNA is omitted, as the CDR3 cannot be located on it reliably, and the CDR3 follows TCRdb's listing. This sequence joins TRBV28 and TRBJ2-3; TRBD1, the D gene given by the table, was not confirmed from the DNA. From germline, CDR1 is MDHEN and CDR2 SYDVKM. Including both end residues, the CDR3 is 15 amino acids long. CDR3 in amino acids: CASSSSGQSTDTQYF.

This clonotype was counted at least ten times. This chain connects TRBV18 to TRBJ1-1; D not certain. V lost 8 bases to trimming and J lost 0 bases, with 10 bases between them. The CDR3 extends over 13 amino acids. Looked up from germline, CDR1 is KGHSH and CDR2 is LQKENI. For the CDR3, the DNA is TGTGCCAGCAGTCCCCGGGTGAACACTGAAGCTTTCTTT. It encodes CASSPRVNTEAFF.

This clonotype was seen ten or more times. V is TRBV20-1 and J is TRBJ2-1; 15 positions agree with TRBD2. Trimming cost V 4 bases and J 1 base; bases outside gene matches: 5. The CDR3 loop spans 17 amino acids. Germline assignment: CDR1 DFQATT and CDR2 SNEGSKA (reference sequence). The CDR3, as DNA: TGCAGTGCTAAAGGACTAGCGGGAGGGAGGTCCTACAATGAGCAGTTCTTC. This codes for CSAKGLAGGRSYNEQFF.

This clonotype was seen a handful of times. The rearrangement joins TRBV12-3 or TRBV12-4 to TRBJ2-1, with a weak D call TRBD1 (6 bases). The CDR3 loop spans 13 amino acids. V lost 8 bases, J lost 14 bases, and 22 bases lay in between. The CDR3 protein is CASGYIDRTVKFF. The CDR3, as DNA: TGTGCCAGCGGCTACATAGACAGGACGGTAAAGTTCTTC.

This clonotype was counted a single time. The CDR3 protein is CASSGGTGKEKLFF. The CDR3 nucleotides read TGTGCCAGCAGTGGCGGAACAGGGAAAGAAAAACTGTTTTTT. The chain uses TRBV2 and TRBJ1-4, with D perhaps TRBD1 (6 bases). The CDR3 is 14 amino acids. Trimming shortened V by 4 bases and J by 8 bases, and 14 bases separated the two germline ends. Germline CDR1 SNHLY, CDR2 FYNNEI.

This clonotype was counted between two and nine times. The rearrangement uses TRBV5-1 and TRBJ2-2, with D tentatively TRBD2 (5 bases). The CDR3 covers 14 residues. Trimming stripped 5 bases from V and 3 bases from J, with 11 bases between. Germline CDR1 is SGHRS and CDR2 is YFSETQ. CDR3 DNA: TGCGCCAGCAGGAGGCTAGCAGACACCGGGGAGCTGTTTTTT. This encodes CASRRLADTGELFF. The complete variable domain, with remaining parts taken from reference TRBV5-1 and TRBJ2-2, reads KAGVTQTPRYLIKTRGQQVTLSCSPISGHRSVSWYQQTPGQGLQFLFEYFSETQRNKGNFPGRFSGRQFSNSRSEMNVSTLELGDSALYLCASRRLADTGELFFGEGSRLTVL.

This clonotype was seen repeatedly, ten times or more. The chain uses TRBV28 and TRBJ1-1, with D unclear. Per germline, CDR1 MDHEN and CDR2 SYDVKM. Deletions cut 7 bases from V and 6 bases from J, with 12 bases between. There are 12 residues in the CDR3. CDR3 residues: CASMHYAAEAFF. The CDR3 DNA sequence: TGTGCCAGCATGCACTACGCCGCTGAAGCTTTCTTT.

Only a few counts were recorded for this clonotype. This rearrangement joins TRBV3-1 to TRBJ2-1; possibly TRBD1 or TRBD2 for D (5 bases each). V dropped 1 base and J dropped 9 bases, with 16 bases sitting between them. The CDR3 runs to 15 residues. The V gene's germline CDR1 is LGHDT and CDR2 YNNKEL (reference sequence). The CDR3 region is CASSQVGTFRGEQFF. DNA for the CDR3: TGTGCCAGCAGCCAAGTCGGGACCTTCAGAGGTGAGCAGTTCTTC.

This clonotype turned up a few times. The chain joins TRBV30 to TRBJ2-1; 7 bases map to TRBD2. The junction had 6 bases not matched to a gene; V was cut back by 0 bases and J by 4 bases. This CDR3 comprises 15 residues. The germline CDR1 and CDR2 sequences are GTSNPN and SVGIG (reference sequence). The CDR3 loop reads CAWSVAAGLYNEQFF. CDR3 in DNA: TGTGCCTGGAGTGTCGCTGCGGGACTATACAATGAGCAGTTCTTC.

On this clonotype: A much bigger clone sits one base away, suggesting this may be a read error. The V and J genes are TRBV28 and TRBJ2-5; 16 nucleotides line up with TRBD2. Per the germline V gene, CDR1 is MDHEN and CDR2 is SYDVKM. The length of the CDR3 is 17 residues. V lost 4 bases and J lost 2; bases outside the gene matches: 4. The DNA of the CDR3 is TGTGCCAGCAGTTCGGGACTAGCGGGAGGGAGACAAGAGACCCAGTACTTC. Its translation is CASSSGLAGGRQETQYF.

This clonotype was counted only a few times. At one boundary the junction diverges from the germline segment, which might be a read error. The chain's CDR3 is CTSTLGSGVRGHEQYF. CDR3 nucleotides: TGTACCAGCACCCTAGGATCCGGGGTGAGGGGTCACGAGCAGTACTTC. The V and J genes are TRBV28 and TRBJ2-7; D assignment may be TRBD1 or TRBD2 (5 bases each). Germline V lookup: CDR1 MDHEN, CDR2 SYDVKM. The CDR3 has 16 amino acids.

The chain recombines TRBV7-9 with TRBJ2-2, with a possible D match to TRBD2 (5 bases). The CDR3 consists of 16 residues. Deletions cut 1 base from V and 17 bases from J, with 26 bases between. Germline V gives CDR1 SEHNR, CDR2 FQNEAQ (reference sequence). CDR3 in DNA: TGTGCCAGCAGCTTAGAGGGTACACCCGGTGACCGGGGTACTTTTTTT. It is translated as CASSLEGTPGDRGTFF.

The chain uses TRBV12-3 or TRBV12-4 and TRBJ2-7, with D possibly TRBD2 on 6 matching bases. V lost 6 bases to trimming and J lost 5 bases, with 14 bases between them. This CDR3 spans 13 amino acids. The CDR3: CASRSGLEDEQYF. DNA for the CDR3: TGTGCCAGCAGAAGCGGGCTTGAGGACGAGCAGTACTTC.

The gene calls are TRBV5-6 and TRBJ1-6, with unresolved D. Germline V gives CDR1 SGHDT, CDR2 YYEEEE. V was cut by 0 bases and J by 7 bases, with 8 bases left in between. The CDR3 contains 14 residues. The CDR3 coding sequence is TGTGCCAGCAGCTTGGGGCAGAGCAATTCACCCCTCCACTTT. It yields the protein CASSLGQSNSPLHF.

This clonotype has a count of ten or more. The chain links TRBV28 to TRBJ2-3; 9 bases agree with TRBD2. The CDR3 totals 18 residues. The junction had 14 bases not matched to a gene; V was cut back by 5 bases and J by 2 bases. Germline CDR1 MDHEN, CDR2 SYDVKM. This chain's CDR3 is CASSISPGAGGSTDTQYF. CDR3 coding DNA: TGTGCCAGCAGTATCTCCCCTGGCGCGGGAGGGTCCACAGATACGCAGTATTTT.

With regard to this clonotype: Just one base apart from a much larger clone, this may be a read error. The chain combines TRBV20-1 with TRBJ2-7; TRBD2 agrees at 14 bases. V dropped 3 bases and J dropped 6; count of bases not matched to a gene: 7. The CDR3 totals 15 residues. CDR1 and CDR2 (germline): DFQATT, SNEGSKA (reference sequence). The CDR3 protein is CSARGTSGRPCEQYF. In nucleotides, the CDR3 is TGCAGTGCTAGGGGGACTAGCGGGAGACCCTGCGAGCAGTACTTC.

The V gene is TRBV7-2, the J gene TRBJ2-5; TRBD1 is a possible D gene (6 bases). Germline values: CDR1 SGHTA, CDR2 FQGNSA. V shed 5 bases and J shed 0 bases, with 10 bases lying between them. This CDR3 contains 14 residues. CDR3 protein: CASSPGQNQETQYF. CDR3 DNA sequence: TGTGCCAGCAGCCCTGGACAGAACCAAGAGACCCAGTACTTC.

This clonotype was seen many times. V is TRBV12-3 or TRBV12-4 and J is TRBJ2-5; weak D call: TRBD1 (6 bases). There are 13 residues in the CDR3. The V end was cut by 4 bases, the J end by 4 bases, with 10 bases between. CDR3 coding DNA: TGTGCCAGCAGTTCTGGGGGCCCAGAGACCCAGTACTTC. This translates into CASSSGGPETQYF.

V and J are TRBV5-6 and TRBJ2-3; 10 bases align to TRBD2. Trimming removed 4 bases from V and 5 bases from J; junction bases left unmatched: 10. The germline V gene encodes CDR1 SGHDT and CDR2 YYEEEE. The CDR3 is made up of 16 amino acids. The CDR3, as DNA: TGTGCCAGCAGCGCCGGCCCTAGCGGGAGTGGAGATACGCAGTATTTT. Protein product: CASSAGPSGSGDTQYF. The whole variable domain, remainder taken from reference TRBV5-6 and TRBJ2-3, is DAGVTQSPTHLIKTRGQQVTLRCSPKSGHDTVSWYQQALGQGPQFIFQYYEEEERQRGNFPDRFSGHQFPNYSSELNVNALLLGDSALYLCASSAGPSGSGDTQYFGPGTRLTVL.

This clonotype has a handful of counts. The chain is built from TRBV6-1 and TRBJ2-1; D uncertain. In germline, CDR1 is MNHNS, CDR2 SASEGT. CDR3 length: 14 amino acids. V lost 2 bases, J lost 2 bases, and 7 bases lay in between. CDR3 coding DNA: TGTGCCAGCAGTGAAATACCAGCCTACAATGAGCAGTTCTTC. Encoded protein: CASSEIPAYNEQFF.

This clonotype was seen at least ten times. The chain recombines TRBV20-1 with TRBJ2-5; D not certain. Per germline, CDR1 DFQATT and CDR2 SNEGSKA (reference sequence). The CDR3 is 12 residues long. V shed 5 bases and J shed 0 bases, with 7 bases lying between them. The chain's CDR3 is CSALPNQETQYF. The DNA for the CDR3 is TGCAGTGCTCTACCTAACCAAGAGACCCAGTACTTC.

This clonotype was counted ten times or more. The chain has TRBV2 and TRBJ1-5; 9 nucleotides align to TRBD1. Unmatched junction bases numbered 9, after V lost 7 bases and J lost 11 bases. The CDR3 is made up of 13 amino acids. The V gene's germline CDR1 is SNHLY and CDR2 FYNNEI. The DNA of the CDR3 is TGTGCCAGCAAGGGGACAGGGATAGGAGCCCAGCATTTT. It is translated as CASKGTGIGAQHF.

This clonotype came up a few times. This chain joins TRBV6-1 and TRBJ1-6; D gene unclear. V was pared by 3 bases and J by 14 bases, with 11 bases between. CDR3 length equals 12 residues. Germline values: CDR1 MNHNS, CDR2 SASEGT. The CDR3 coding sequence is TGTGCCAGCAGTGAGTCGTCGATATCCCTCCACTTT. It specifies CASSESSISLHF.

This clonotype was counted many times. The chain joins TRBV6-1 to TRBJ1-1, with D tentatively TRBD1 (6 bases). The CDR3 totals 12 residues. The V end was cut by 6 bases, the J end by 7 bases, with 12 bases between. Germline V gene data show CDR1 as MNHNS and CDR2 as SASEGT. The chain's CDR3 is CASRRRGFEAFF. The CDR3 DNA sequence: TGTGCCAGCAGACGAAGGGGGTTTGAAGCTTTCTTT.

This clonotype was recorded a few times. The chain links TRBV11-2 to TRBJ2-1, with TRBD2 identical over 11 bases. The length of the CDR3 is 16 residues. Germline loops: CDR1 SGHAT, CDR2 FQNNGV. The trim removed 5 bases at V and 8 bases at J, leaving 11 bases unmatched. The CDR3 reads CASSLGTSGSAHEQFF. As DNA, the CDR3 is TGTGCCAGCAGCCTAGGAACTAGCGGGAGCGCTCATGAGCAGTTCTTC.

About this clonotype itself: This sequence may be a read error, since a much larger clone differs from it by one base. The CDR3 coding sequence is TGCACCAGCAGTGAGGTCTGGAGCTCCGACGAGCAGTACTTC. It translates to CTSSEVWSSDEQYF. This chain joins TRBV6-1 and TRBJ2-7, with unresolved D. This CDR3 is built from 14 residues. CDR1 MNHNS and CDR2 SASEGT come from the germline V gene.

This clonotype was observed once. The chain recombines TRBV7-8 with TRBJ1-5; TRBD1 is a possible D gene (5 bases). The ends were cut back, 5 bases at V and 3 bases at J, with 14 bases in the middle. This CDR3 spans 15 amino acids. CDR1 is SGHVS and CDR2 is FQNEAQ in the germline V gene. Here the CDR3 reads CASSNRSGNNQPQHF. DNA of the CDR3: TGTGCCAGCAGCAATCGGTCAGGGAACAATCAGCCCCAGCATTTT.